Each of the 28 T cell receptor beta chains below was sequenced from the same sample in a study of patients and donors after allogeneic stem cell transplantation. In TCRdb, the RT-PCR reads were re-called with MiXCR into one record per CDR3 protein. In the table there are over 350,000 distinct CDR3 sequences, roughly 17% of which are singletons. The sequencing sample was made of blood, either unsorted or a sorted T cell fraction (not recorded which). All receptors come from a human donor who was either an allogeneic HSCT recipient or a stem cell or donor lymphocyte infusion donor (not recorded which). It is not recorded whose cells these are; they may come from a transplant donor.

In its sample, this clonotype was seen many times. The V gene is TRBV29-1, the J gene TRBJ2-2, with a possible D match to TRBD2 (5 bases). Trimming took off 5 bases at V and 4 bases at J, with 23 bases between the two ends. Germline CDR1 SQVTM, CDR2 ANQGSEA. The CDR3 loop spans 17 amino acids. The CDR3 DNA reads TGCAGCGTTAATAAGGCAGAACGAGGGTCGATCACCGGGGAGCTGTTTTTT. Its protein is CSVNKAERGSITGELFF.

In this sample, this clonotype turned up many times. The rearrangement joins TRBV3-1 to TRBJ2-7; D gene uncertain. There are 15 residues in the CDR3. The V gene lost 0 bases and the J gene lost 2 bases, with 11 bases spanning the gap. From germline, CDR1 is LGHDT and CDR2 YNNKEL (reference sequence). CDR3 sequence: CASSQDLRRAYEQYF. The CDR3 nucleotides read TGTGCCAGCAGCCAAGATTTGAGGAGAGCCTACGAGCAGTACTTC.

The CDR3 coding sequence is TGCGCCAGCAGCCACCCCATTCGTGGACAGCGTTGGGACTACGAGCAGTACTTC. Its translation: CASSHPIRGQRWDYEQYF. The chain couples TRBV4-1 to TRBJ2-7, with a possible D match to TRBD1 (6 bases). The CDR3 is made up of 18 amino acids. Trimming shortened V by 3 bases and J by 3 bases, and 24 bases separated the two germline ends. The germline gives CDR1 MGHRA, CDR2 YSYEKL.

The V gene is TRBV28, the J gene TRBJ2-7; TRBD2 might be the D (6 bases). Trimming removed 6 bases at V and 6 bases at J, with 24 bases between. The CDR3 sequence is 16 residues long. Germline V CDR1 and CDR2: MDHEN, SYDVKM. CDR3 DNA: TGTGCCAGCAGCTCTCTTTCTCGGCAGGGAGGCCCCGAGCAGTACTTC. Translation: CASSSLSRQGGPEQYF.

This clonotype was observed a handful of times. This chain joins TRBV25-1 and TRBJ2-7, with 7 nucleotides matching TRBD1. Losses at the gene ends were 6 bases for V and 2 bases for J; bases not matched to a gene: 1. Germline CDR1 is MGHDK and CDR2 is SYGVNS. This CDR3 region has 12 residues. The CDR3 DNA reads TGTGCCAGCAGGGGGACAGCCTACGAGCAGTACTTC. It codes for CASRGTAYEQYF.

The chain combines TRBV9 with TRBJ2-2; 12 positions agree with TRBD1. V shed 2 bases, J shed 7 bases, and the junction held 3 bases outside the gene matches. This CDR3 is 15 amino acids long. Looked up from germline, CDR1 is SGDLS and CDR2 is YYNGEE. The DNA for the CDR3 is TGTGCCAGCAGCGTTGGGACAGGGGGCATCGGGGAGCTGTTTTTT. This gives the protein CASSVGTGGIGELFF.

The sample holds a few counts of this clonotype. This rearrangement joins TRBV10-3 to TRBJ1-2; unclear D gene. Germline V CDR1 and CDR2: ENHRY, SYGVKD. V lost 0 bases to trimming and J lost 5 bases, with 7 bases between them. This CDR3 spans 13 amino acids. CDR3 amino acids: CAISESRDYGYTF. The DNA for the CDR3 is TGTGCCATCAGTGAGTCTCGGGATTATGGCTACACCTTC.

The chain combines TRBV4-3 with TRBJ2-5; no clear D. Deletions cut 0 bases from V and 5 bases from J, with 13 bases between. Germline CDR1 is LGHNA and CDR2 is YSLEER. The CDR3 runs 15 residues. The CDR3: CASSQDHRKTETQYF. CDR3 in DNA: TGCGCCAGCAGCCAAGACCACAGAAAAACGGAGACCCAGTACTTC.

A few counts support this clonotype. The CDR3 DNA follows: TGTGCTAGTGGTTTCGGGACTCCAGTAAGGGAGCAGTACTTC. Protein product: CASGFGTPVREQYF. This chain joins TRBV12-5 and TRBJ2-7; perhaps TRBD2 as D (6 bases). Germline CDR1 and CDR2: LGHNT and FRNRAP. Trimming stripped 3 bases from V and 7 bases from J, with 16 bases between. This CDR3 comprises 14 residues.

This sequence joins TRBV20-1 and TRBJ2-7, with 13 bases aligning to TRBD2. Germline CDR1 DFQATT, CDR2 SNEGSKA (reference sequence). CDR3 length: 16 amino acids. Trimming took 1 base from V and 5 from J; bases not matched to a gene: 8. The CDR3 sequence: CSARASMTSGRNEQYF. CDR3 nucleotide sequence: TGCAGTGCTAGAGCCTCTATGACTAGCGGGAGGAACGAGCAGTACTTC.

This chain connects TRBV19 to TRBJ1-5; TRBD1 might be the D (5 bases). The V gene lost 2 bases and the J gene lost 0 bases, with 14 bases spanning the gap. This CDR3 is 17 amino acids long. Germline V gene lookup returns CDR1 LNHDA and CDR2 SQIVND (reference sequence). CDR3 residues: CASSIWGGQYSNQPQHF. DNA of the CDR3: TGTGCCAGTAGTATATGGGGCGGCCAATATAGCAATCAGCCCCAGCATTTT.

The chain has TRBV24-1 and TRBJ1-1; a possible D gene is TRBD1 (5 bases). The CDR3 length is 13 residues. The germline V and J ends were trimmed by 4 bases and 9 bases, with 14 bases remaining between them. Germline values: CDR1 KGHDR, CDR2 SFDVKD. The CDR3, as DNA: TGTGCCACCAGTGACCCTGGACAAGGCAAAGCTTTCTTT. It is translated as CATSDPGQGKAFF.

The CDR3 nucleotides read TGTGCCAGCAGTGAAGCCCCCTATAGCGGGAGGAACACCGGGGAGCTGTTTTTT. It specifies CASSEAPYSGRNTGELFF. This sequence joins TRBV2 and TRBJ2-2; TRBD2 aligns across 9 bases. This CDR3 region has 18 residues. The ends lost 0 bases at V and 1 base at J; junction bases unmatched: 6. Looked up from germline, CDR1 is SNHLY and CDR2 is FYNNEI. The full variable domain, in which reference TRBV2 and TRBJ2-2 provide the parts outside the CDR3, is EPEVTQTPSHQVTQMGQEVILRCVPISNHLYFYWYRQILGQKVEFLVSFYNNEISEKSEIFDDQFSVERPDGSNFTLKIRSTKLEDSAMYFCASSEAPYSGRNTGELFFGEGSRLTVL.

This clonotype was counted a few times. The rearrangement uses TRBV12-3 or TRBV12-4 and TRBJ1-4; D gene ambiguous. The CDR3 contains 11 residues. Trimming cost V 6 bases and J 5 bases, with 4 bases left between them. CDR3 DNA sequence: TGTGCCAGCAGCCAGAATGAAAAACTGTTTTTT. It is translated as CASSQNEKLFF.

This clonotype came up a few times. The chain recombines TRBV20-1 with TRBJ2-2; D gene uncertain. CDR3 length: 16 amino acids. Per germline, CDR1 DFQATT and CDR2 SNEGSKA (reference sequence). Trimming removed 2 bases at V and 4 bases at J, with 17 bases between. Here the CDR3 reads CSARRLSLGRTGELFF. As DNA, the CDR3 is TGCAGTGCTAGACGTTTGTCCTTAGGTCGCACCGGGGAGCTGTTTTTT.

The genes are TRBV4-3 and TRBJ1-4; tentatively, D is TRBD1 (5 bases). Trimming stripped 4 bases from V and 6 bases from J, with 18 bases between. This CDR3 spans 16 amino acids. Germline V lookup: CDR1 LGHNA, CDR2 YSLEER. The CDR3 DNA sequence: TGCGCCAGCAGCCGGCGAAGGGACCCTTCTTATGAAAAACTGTTTTTT. As protein: CASSRRRDPSYEKLFF.

This clonotype has at least ten counts. The rearrangement uses TRBV30 and TRBJ1-1; D is ambiguous. This CDR3 region has 11 residues. The ends were cut back, 5 bases at V and 1 base at J, with 5 bases in the middle. CDR1 and CDR2 (germline): GTSNPN, SVGIG (reference sequence). In DNA, the CDR3 is TGTGCCTGGCAAGGGAACACTGAAGCTTTCTTT. Encoded protein: CAWQGNTEAFF.

CDR3 residues: CASRISSSYNEQFF. The DNA of the CDR3 is TGTGCCAGCAGAATAAGTAGCTCCTACAATGAGCAGTTCTTC. The V gene is TRBV11-2, the J gene TRBJ2-1, with D unresolved. The CDR3 length is 14 residues. Trimming removed 6 bases at V and 0 bases at J, with 9 bases between. Looked up from germline, CDR1 is SGHAT and CDR2 is FQNNGV.

Of note for this clonotype: One base away lies a much larger clone, so this may be a sequencing read error. The chain carries TRBV6-1 and TRBJ2-3; D could derive from TRBD1 or TRBD2 (5 bases each). The germline CDR1 and CDR2 sequences are MNHNS and SASEGT. CDR3 length equals 13 residues. V shed 6 bases and J shed 1 base, with 8 bases lying between them. The CDR3 sequence: CASRGDRTDTQYF. CDR3 nucleotide sequence: TGTGCCAGCAGGGGGGACCGCACAGATACGCAGTATTTT.

J is TRBJ2-5 and V is TRBV4-1; 7 bases fit TRBD2. This CDR3 region has 15 residues. J was trimmed by 5 bases and V by 8 bases; bases with no gene match: 14. Germline CDR1 and CDR2: MGHRA and YSYEKL. CDR3 protein: CASGRLGGSRETQYF. In nucleotides, the CDR3 is TGCGCCAGCGGTAGACTGGGGGGGAGTAGGGAGACCCAGTACTTC.

This clonotype has just a few counts. This sequence joins TRBV6-1 and TRBJ1-1; possibly TRBD1 for D (5 bases). Germline V gene data show CDR1 as MNHNS and CDR2 as SASEGT. The CDR3 is made up of 13 amino acids. Trimming shortened V by 8 bases and J by 1 base, and 11 bases separated the two germline ends. CDR3 sequence reads: CASHLGQNTEAFF. The CDR3 nucleotides read TGTGCCAGCCACCTAGGACAGAACACTGAAGCTTTCTTT.

A remark on this clonotype: With a much larger clone just one base away, this may be a read error. The J gene is TRBJ1-2, the V gene TRBV11-2; D unresolved. Deletions cut 1 base from V and 3 bases from J, with 9 bases between. The CDR3 contains 14 residues. Germline V gene lookup returns CDR1 SGHAT and CDR2 FQNNGV. This chain's CDR3 is CASSLGTRDYGYTF. The CDR3 DNA reads as TGTGCCAGCAGCTTAGGGACGCGGGACTATGGCTACACCTTC.

This chain connects TRBV5-1 to TRBJ1-6; D may be TRBD1 (5 bases). Trimming removed 0 bases from V and 7 bases from J, with 14 bases in between. Germline values: CDR1 SGHRS, CDR2 YFSETQ. The CDR3 covers 16 residues. CDR3 residues: CASSLGGPIGNSPLHF. The CDR3 DNA reads TGCGCCAGCAGCTTGGGGGGACCGATCGGGAATTCACCCCTCCACTTT.

This clonotype was picked up a small number of times. J is TRBJ1-5 and V is TRBV5-6, with D hard to call. CDR1 SGHDT and CDR2 YYEEEE come from the germline V gene. V was trimmed by 1 base and J by 2 bases, leaving 10 bases between them. The CDR3 consists of 15 residues. CDR3 DNA: TGTGCCAGCAGCTTGCGAGGGTTTGGCAATCAGCCCCAGCATTTT. Protein sequence: CASSLRGFGNQPQHF. The variable domain in full, completed from reference TRBV5-6 and TRBJ1-5, reads DAGVTQSPTHLIKTRGQQVTLRCSPKSGHDTVSWYQQALGQGPQFIFQYYEEEERQRGNFPDRFSGHQFPNYSSELNVNALLLGDSALYLCASSLRGFGNQPQHFGDGTRLSIL.

This clonotype was seen a handful of times. The genes are TRBV20-1 and TRBJ2-7; tentatively, D is TRBD2 (5 bases). The length of the CDR3 is 13 residues. Trimming left V 6 bases short and J 3 bases short, with 15 bases between. Germline lookup yields CDR1 DFQATT and CDR2 SNEGSKA (reference sequence). CDR3 sequence (DNA): TGCAGTGCAAGTACCCCAGGACTCTACGAGCAGTACTTC. It is translated as CSASTPGLYEQYF.

The sample holds many counts of this clonotype. This chain uses TRBV6-5 with TRBJ1-6, with a possible D match to TRBD1 (6 bases). Trimming took off 2 bases at V and 7 bases at J, with 15 bases between the two ends. Germline V gene sequence: CDR1 MNHEY, CDR2 SVGAGI. CDR3 length: 16 residues. The CDR3 DNA is TGTGCCAGCAGTTACATAACAGGGTGGGGAAATTCACCCCTCCACTTT. This translates into CASSYITGWGNSPLHF.

The rearrangement uses TRBV9 and TRBJ2-6; D unclear. This CDR3 comprises 17 residues. V gave up 0 bases and J gave up 2 bases, with 12 bases separating them. Per the germline V gene, CDR1 is SGDLS and CDR2 is YYNGEE. In DNA, the CDR3 is TGTGCCAGCAGCGTAGTGGTACAGCCCACTGGGGCCAACGTCCTGACTTTC. Translated: CASSVVVQPTGANVLTF.

This clonotype was seen a few times. The chain employs TRBV11-2 and TRBJ2-1, with D possibly matching TRBD2 (7 bases). V was pared by 1 base and J by 10 bases, with 14 bases between. CDR3 length: 14 amino acids. Germline CDR1 reads SGHAT; CDR2 reads FQNNGV. CDR3 in amino acids: CASSLVAGAGEQFF. Written as DNA, the CDR3 is TGTGCCAGCAGCTTAGTTGCGGGGGCCGGAGAGCAGTTCTTC.